These 5 T cell receptor beta chains share one sample of origin, sequenced in a study of early stage breast cancer tumors. TCRdb keeps only in-frame clones here, not all; method: immunoSEQ multiplex PCR. The sample lists about 50,000 clones, about 80% occurring once. Sample: blood. The receptors were sampled from a person aged 50 to 59 with breast cancer.

The chain recombines TRBV6-6 with TRBJ1-1, with 8 bases matching TRBD1. CDR1 and CDR2 from the germline V gene are MNHNY and SVGAGI (reference sequence). The CDR3 extends over 15 amino acids. With 0 bases clipped from V and 3 bases from J, the junction kept 3 bases outside the gene matches. CDR3 DNA sequence: TGTGCCAGCAGTTACTCGAACAGGGGGGACACTGAAGCTTTCTTT. Translated, it gives CASSYSNRGDTEAFF.

CDR3: CASKSSGANVLTF. The CDR3 bases are TGTGCCAGCAAGAGCTCTGGGGCCAACGTCCTGACTTTC. The chain is built from TRBV6-4 and TRBJ2-6; D is unresolved. Trimming shortened V by 7 bases and J by 0 bases, and 4 bases separated the two germline ends. CDR1 and CDR2 from the germline V gene are MRHNA and SNTAGT. The CDR3 runs 13 residues.

This chain links TRBV7-6 with TRBJ1-1; D is perhaps TRBD1 (5 bases). Trimming removed 4 bases at V and 7 bases at J, with 13 bases between. CDR1 is SGHVS, CDR2 FNYEAQ, per germline. This CDR3 spans 13 amino acids. The CDR3 spells CASSSSGYNEAFF. CDR3 coding DNA: TGTGCCAGCAGCTCTTCAGGGTATAATGAAGCTTTCTTT.

This clone was picked up a small number of times. The chain couples TRBV7-2 to TRBJ2-4; D perhaps matches TRBD2 (6 bases). The CDR3 length is 15 residues. Trimming removed 5 bases at V and 0 bases at J, with 11 bases between. Germline V gene sequence: CDR1 SGHTA, CDR2 FQGNSA. CDR3 sequence: CASSPLGGAKNIQYF. The DNA for the CDR3 is TGTGCCAGCAGCCCCCTGGGGGGAGCCAAAAACATTCAGTACTTC.

CDR3 DNA: TGTGCCAGCAGCTTGTTAAGGGCCGTCACTGAAGCTTTCTTT. This encodes CASSLLRAVTEAFF. J is TRBJ1-1 and V is TRBV11-2; D is undetermined. V was pared by 3 bases and J by 4 bases, with 12 bases between. This CDR3 has 14 amino acids. Germline V gene lookup returns CDR1 SGHAT and CDR2 FQNNGV.